This TCR beta chain comes out of a study of OX40 agonist ivuxolimab in advanced cancers. Overall study: At doses from 0.01 to 10 mg/kg, patients were given intravenous ivuxolimab every 2 weeks. The dose-escalation cohort was around 83% male, with a mean age of around 60 years, ranging about 23 to 90. Findings of the study overall: More expanded clones were found, on average, in CD8+ than in CD4+ T cells. Some patients without response likewise showed low normalized clonal expansion.

The germline V and J ends were trimmed by 7 bases and 2 bases, with 21 bases remaining between them. This CDR3 contains 16 residues. Germline-derived CDR1 and CDR2 are SNHLY and FYNNEI. This clone was seen only a few times. The antigen is unknown. Only in-frame clones appear in the TCRdb table, and some are missing; sequencing was by immunoSEQ multiplex PCR. The data show roughly 90,000 clones, roughly nine tenths seen once. The genes are TRBV2 and TRBJ2-7; D is possibly TRBD2 (5 bases). Specimen: CD4+ or CD8+ T cells sorted from blood, collected in a trial of the OX40 agonist ivuxolimab. This receptor was identified in an adult with an advanced solid tumor such as melanoma, head and neck, liver or kidney cancer. The CDR3 sequence is CASTRWGADQAYEQYF. In DNA form, the CDR3 reads TGTGCCAGCACCCGGTGGGGAGCGGACCAAGCCTACGAGCAGTACTTC.